This record covers a single T cell receptor beta chain. Antigen: not known. The data were obtained in a study of identifying expanded T cells in peripheral blood. Study-level results: Two-week clone count variance significantly increased as total template count grew. Roughly 1.1 clones differed between technical replicates, versus approximately 16 and 19 over time.

Collection occurred without any documented infections or immune events in donors. Generated by immunoSEQ multiplex PCR, the TCRdb table keeps only in-frame clones and is missing some. The repertoire holds 100,000 to 150,000 clones, about 80% seen once, with roughly 3.3% in the top ten. CDR3 size: 13 residues. Per the germline V gene, CDR1 is LNHDA and CDR2 is SQIVND (reference sequence). V lost 7 bases to trimming and J lost 2 bases, with 9 bases between them. The V call is TRBV19, the J call TRBJ2-1, with D perhaps matching TRBD1 (5 bases). The receptor was isolated from a person aged 18 to 70 in good health. Input material: blood. Here the CDR3 DNA reads TGTGCCAGTACCCAGGGAACCTACAATGAGCAGTTCTTC. It encodes CASTQGTYNEQFF.